A single sample is the source of the 17 T cell receptor beta chains below, sequenced in a study of brain T cells in children with intractable seizures. Some clones are missing from TCRdb's copy, which holds only in-frame ones; the method was immunoSEQ multiplex PCR. This table holds 20,000 to 25,000 clones, 85% to 95% found once. Specimen: peripheral blood, collected at surgery. All receptors come from a boy younger than 18 with focal cortical dysplasia and intractable seizures.

This clone was seen just once. The genes are TRBV7-9 and TRBJ1-2; TRBD1 matches 7 bases. The V and J ends lost 4 bases and 4 bases, in that order; junction bases with no gene match: 6. The CDR3 consists of 14 residues. Germline-derived CDR1 and CDR2 are SEHNR and FQNEAQ (reference sequence). The CDR3 DNA is TGTGCCAGCAGCTCCACAGGGGCCCCCTATGGCTACACCTTC. Protein sequence: CASSSTGAPYGYTF.

The V call is TRBV2, the J call TRBJ2-3; D is perhaps TRBD1 (6 bases). Trimming removed 5 bases at V and 0 bases at J, with 18 bases between. This CDR3 contains 17 residues. CDR1 and CDR2 (germline): SNHLY, FYNNEI. The DNA of the CDR3 is TGTGCCAGCAGTCGCCTTGGGACACAATCCAGCACAGATACGCAGTATTTT. As protein: CASSRLGTQSSTDTQYF.

V is TRBV19 and J is TRBJ1-5; possible D gene TRBD1, 5 bases. The CDR3 contains 12 residues. Germline assignment: CDR1 LNHDA and CDR2 SQIVND (reference sequence). Between the trimmed V and J ends, which lost 6 bases and 6 bases, there was a span of 9 bases. Written as DNA, the CDR3 is TGTGCCAGTAGCCAGGGAGCTCAGCCCCAGCATTTT. Translated, it gives CASSQGAQPQHF.

V is TRBV12-3 or TRBV12-4 and J is TRBJ2-1; D is unclear. Trimming removed 3 bases at V and 3 bases at J, with 0 bases between. This CDR3 has 11 residues. DNA for the CDR3: TGTGCCAGCAGTTTCTACAATGAGCAGTTCTTC. It is translated as CASSFYNEQFF.

This clone came up once. The chain carries TRBV7-8 and TRBJ1-2; possible D gene TRBD1, 5 bases. CDR1 and CDR2 from the germline V gene are SGHVS and FQNEAQ. The length of the CDR3 is 16 residues. Trimming removed 2 bases at V and 7 bases at J, with 20 bases between. CDR3 DNA sequence: TGTGCCAGCAGCTTAAGGGGCAACGACCTGAGAGGTGGCTACACCTTC. It encodes CASSLRGNDLRGGYTF. Supplemented by reference TRBV7-8 and TRBJ1-2, the full variable domain reads GAGVSQSPRYKVAKRGQDVALRCDPISGHVSLFWYQQALGQGPEFLTYFQNEAQLDKSGLPSDRFFAERPEGSVSTLKIQRTQQEDSAVYLCASSLRGNDLRGGYTFGSGTRLTVV.

The chain has TRBV5-5 and TRBJ2-2; the D gene could be TRBD1 or TRBD2 (5 bases each). Germline V lookup: CDR1 SGHKS, CDR2 YYEKEE (reference sequence). The ends were cut back, 3 bases at V and 5 bases at J, with 14 bases in the middle. The CDR3 covers 15 residues. The CDR3 DNA is TGTGCCAGCAGCTCTGCCGGGACGAGAACCGGGGAGCTGTTTTTT. It translates to CASSSAGTRTGELFF.

The gene calls are TRBV28 and TRBJ1-5; 10 bases align to TRBD1. Trimming took 5 bases from V and 6 from J; bases not matched to a gene: 7. From germline, CDR1 is MDHEN and CDR2 SYDVKM. This CDR3 comprises 15 residues. The CDR3 sequence: CASSTRQGAGQPQHF. CDR3 DNA sequence: TGTGCCAGCAGTACCAGACAGGGGGCGGGTCAGCCCCAGCATTTT.

The chain carries TRBV5-4 and TRBJ1-6, with D unclear. V was cut by 2 bases and J by 6 bases, with 15 bases left in between. Germline CDR1 reads SGHNT; CDR2 reads YYREEE (reference sequence). The CDR3 covers 16 residues. The CDR3 region has the DNA TGTGCCAGCAGCTTCACCCCGGGGAGGGCTAATTCACCCCTCCACTTT. Its translation is CASSFTPGRANSPLHF.

V usage is TRBV6-4 and J usage is TRBJ2-2; D possibly corresponds to TRBD1 (6 bases). The CDR3 runs 13 residues. V dropped 6 bases and J dropped 3 bases, with 8 bases sitting between them. Germline values: CDR1 MRHNA, CDR2 SNTAGT. As DNA, the CDR3 is TGTGCCAGCAGCCCAGGGGACACCGGGGAGCTGTTTTTT. It yields the protein CASSPGDTGELFF.

The chain carries TRBV2 and TRBJ1-5; 10 bases line up with TRBD1. Germline loops: CDR1 SNHLY, CDR2 FYNNEI. This CDR3 has 15 amino acids. The junction had 6 bases not matched to a gene; V was cut back by 1 base and J by 9 bases. The CDR3 nucleotides read TGTGCCAGCAGTGAAGAGGGACAGGGGATCACGCCCCAGCATTTT. This codes for CASSEEGQGITPQHF.

The chain couples TRBV7-9 to TRBJ2-5; D uncertain. Germline V gene data show CDR1 as SEHNR and CDR2 as FQNEAQ (reference sequence). The CDR3 is 14 amino acids. The V end was cut by 5 bases, the J end by 5 bases, with 15 bases between. The chain's CDR3 is CASSPPLVGETQYF. DNA for the CDR3: TGTGCCAGCAGCCCTCCTTTGGTTGGGGAGACCCAGTACTTC.

The rearrangement links TRBV27 to TRBJ2-7, with D uncertain. Germline CDR1 and CDR2: MNHEY and SMNVEV (reference sequence). Deletions cut 2 bases from V and 6 bases from J, with 17 bases between. The CDR3 totals 15 residues. The CDR3 DNA follows: TGTGCCAGCAGTTTAAATGGATGGGCACCCTCCGAGCAGTACTTC. Encoded protein: CASSLNGWAPSEQYF.

The rearrangement links TRBV18 to TRBJ2-5, with TRBD1 matching 7 bases. The germline CDR1 and CDR2 sequences are KGHSH and LQKENI. This CDR3 is 13 amino acids long. V shed 5 bases and J 2 bases; nucleotides not matched to a gene: 2. CDR3 sequence: CASSRDSQETQYF. CDR3 nucleotide sequence: TGTGCCAGCTCAAGGGACAGTCAAGAGACCCAGTACTTC.

The genes are TRBV10-1 and TRBJ2-3; D gene uncertain. The CDR3 spans 11 residues. The V end was cut by 6 bases, the J end by 4 bases, with 5 bases between. Per the germline V gene, CDR1 is WNHNN and CDR2 is SYGVQD (reference sequence). The CDR3 bases are TGCGCCAGCAGCGTCTCAGATACGCAGTATTTT. It encodes CASSVSDTQYF.

This chain links TRBV29-1 with TRBJ1-5; 7 nucleotides agree with TRBD1. CDR1 is SQVTM, CDR2 ANQGSEA, per germline. The CDR3 has 14 residues. With 6 bases clipped from V and 6 bases from J, the junction kept 11 bases outside the gene matches. The DNA for the CDR3 is TGCAGCGTCTATTCCAGGGGGATCGGTCAGCCCCAGCATTTT. It yields the protein CSVYSRGIGQPQHF. The variable domain in full, with the rest retrieved from reference TRBV29-1 and TRBJ1-5, is SAVISQKPSRDICQRGTSLTIQCQVDSQVTMMFWYRQQPGQSLTLIATANQGSEATYESGFVIDKFPISRPNLTFSTLTVSNMSPEDSSIYLCSVYSRGIGQPQHFGDGTRLSIL.

V is TRBV19 and J is TRBJ1-6, with D unresolved. Trimming took off 6 bases at V and 2 bases at J, with 17 bases between the two ends. This CDR3 comprises 17 residues. Germline loops: CDR1 LNHDA, CDR2 SQIVND (reference sequence). CDR3 sequence reads: CASRTVGNFAYNSPLHF. Here the CDR3 DNA reads TGTGCCAGTAGAACGGTAGGGAATTTCGCCTATAATTCACCCCTCCACTTT.

The rearrangement links TRBV24-1 to TRBJ2-2; D not resolved. Trimming removed 0 bases at V and 1 base at J, with 5 bases between. This CDR3 contains 15 residues. Looked up from germline, CDR1 is KGHDR and CDR2 is SFDVKD. The DNA of the CDR3 is TGTGCCACCAGTGATTTGATTGGGAACACCGGGGAGCTGTTTTTT. This translates into CATSDLIGNTGELFF.